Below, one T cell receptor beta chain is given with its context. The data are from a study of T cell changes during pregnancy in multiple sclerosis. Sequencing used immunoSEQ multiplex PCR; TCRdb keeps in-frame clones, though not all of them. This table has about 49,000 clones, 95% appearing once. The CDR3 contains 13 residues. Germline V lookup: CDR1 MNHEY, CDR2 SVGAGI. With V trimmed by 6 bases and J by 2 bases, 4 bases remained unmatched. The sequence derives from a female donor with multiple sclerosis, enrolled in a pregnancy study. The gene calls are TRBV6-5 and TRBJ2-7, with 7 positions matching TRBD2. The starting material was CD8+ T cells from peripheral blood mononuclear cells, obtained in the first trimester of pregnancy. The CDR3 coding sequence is TGTGCCAGCAGCCTAGCGGAAACCTACGAGCAGTACTTC. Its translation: CASSLAETYEQYF.